The 2 T cell receptor beta chains presented below share a single source sample, sequenced in a study of blood T cell repertoires in COVID-19. Data came from immunoSEQ multiplex PCR; TCRdb stores just in-frame clones and leaves some out. The table has 68,000 or so clones, over 80% seen once. Sequencing input: peripheral blood. The receptors originated from a human donor in a cohort sampled during active COVID-19.

The J gene is TRBJ1-5, the V gene TRBV7-9; no firm D call. With 1 base removed from V and 4 bases from J, the gap between germline ends came to 8 bases. Looked up from germline, CDR1 is SEHNR and CDR2 is FQNEAQ (reference sequence). CDR3 size: 14 residues. Here the CDR3 reads CASSLEGGNQPQHF. CDR3 sequence (DNA): TGTGCCAGCAGCTTAGAGGGAGGGAATCAGCCCCAGCATTTT.

V usage is TRBV30 and J usage is TRBJ1-5; D unclear. This CDR3 region has 14 residues. V lost 1 base, J lost 3 bases, and 10 bases lay in between. The germline V gene has CDR1 GTSNPN and CDR2 SVGIG (reference sequence). The CDR3 sequence: CAWSAEDFNQPQHF. DNA of the CDR3: TGTGCCTGGAGTGCTGAGGACTTCAATCAGCCCCAGCATTTT.